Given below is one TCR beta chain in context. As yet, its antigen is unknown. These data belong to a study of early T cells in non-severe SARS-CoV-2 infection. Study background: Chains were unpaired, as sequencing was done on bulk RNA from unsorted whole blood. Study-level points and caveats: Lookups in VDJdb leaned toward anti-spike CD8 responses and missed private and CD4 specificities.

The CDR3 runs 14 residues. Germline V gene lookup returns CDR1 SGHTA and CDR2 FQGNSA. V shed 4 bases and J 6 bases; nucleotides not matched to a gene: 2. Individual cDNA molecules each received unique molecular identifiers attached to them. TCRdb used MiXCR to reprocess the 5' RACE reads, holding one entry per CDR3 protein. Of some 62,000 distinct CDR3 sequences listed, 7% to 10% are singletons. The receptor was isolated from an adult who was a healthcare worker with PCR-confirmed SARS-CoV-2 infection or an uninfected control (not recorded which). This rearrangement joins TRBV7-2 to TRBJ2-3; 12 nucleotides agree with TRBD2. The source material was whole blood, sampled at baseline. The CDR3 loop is CASSSSGRVDTQYF. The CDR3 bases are TGTGCCAGCAGCTCTAGCGGGAGGGTCGATACGCAGTATTTT.